This T cell receptor beta chain was sequenced in a study of PD-1 blockade in classical Hodgkin lymphoma. About the study: Patients got intravenous nivolumab 3 mg/kg every 2 weeks. Study outcomes and limitations: The CD4+ diversity rise by C4D1 was clearest in complete responders.

The trim removed 5 bases at V and 2 bases at J, leaving 5 bases unmatched. CDR1 is PRHDT and CDR2 is FYEKMQ in the germline V gene (reference sequence). This CDR3 region has 15 residues. Produced via immunoSEQ multiplex PCR; TCRdb's table is partial and in-frame only. Of tens of thousands of clones listed, 70% to 90% were seen once; the top ten hold less than 6.5%. Each patient relapsed following autologous stem cell transplantation, and prior brentuximab vedotin exposure differed. As to this clone: Its antigen is as yet unknown.

Sequencing was performed on peripheral blood mononuclear cells (PBMCs), taken before the second cycle of nivolumab. This chain uses TRBV13 with TRBJ1-5; 8 bases agree with TRBD1. The origin of this receptor is a human donor with classical Hodgkin lymphoma. CDR3 amino acids: CASSRGQGGNQPQHF. In nucleotides, the CDR3 is TGTGCCAGCAGCCGTGGACAGGGCGGCAATCAGCCCCAGCATTTT.